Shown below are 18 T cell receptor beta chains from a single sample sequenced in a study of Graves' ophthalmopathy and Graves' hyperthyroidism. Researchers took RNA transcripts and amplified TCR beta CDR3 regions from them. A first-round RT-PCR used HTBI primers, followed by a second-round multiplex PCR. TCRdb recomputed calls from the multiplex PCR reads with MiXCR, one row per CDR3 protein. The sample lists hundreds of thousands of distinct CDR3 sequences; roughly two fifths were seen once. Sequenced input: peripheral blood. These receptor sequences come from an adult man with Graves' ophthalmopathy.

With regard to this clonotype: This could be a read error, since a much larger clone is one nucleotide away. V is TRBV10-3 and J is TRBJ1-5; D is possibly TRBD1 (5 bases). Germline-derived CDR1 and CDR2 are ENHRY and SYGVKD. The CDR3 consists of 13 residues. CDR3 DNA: TGTGCCAGCACGGGACTCAACAATCGGCCCCAGCATTTT. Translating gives CASTGLNNRPQHF.

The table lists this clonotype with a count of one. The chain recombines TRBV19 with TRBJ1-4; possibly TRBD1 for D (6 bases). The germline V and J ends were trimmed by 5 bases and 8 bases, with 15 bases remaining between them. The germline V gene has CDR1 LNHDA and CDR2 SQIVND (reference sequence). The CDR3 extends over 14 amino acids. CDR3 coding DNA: TGTGCCAGTAGTCCCACAGGGCCGAGGGAAAAACTGTTTTTT. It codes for CASSPTGPREKLFF.

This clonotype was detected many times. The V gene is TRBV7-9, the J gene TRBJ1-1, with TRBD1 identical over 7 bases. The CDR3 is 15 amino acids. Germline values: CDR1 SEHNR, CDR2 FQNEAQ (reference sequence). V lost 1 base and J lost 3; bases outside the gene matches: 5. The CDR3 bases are TGTGCCAGCAGCTTAGGACAGGGTGGAGACACTGAAGCTTTCTTT. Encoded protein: CASSLGQGGDTEAFF.

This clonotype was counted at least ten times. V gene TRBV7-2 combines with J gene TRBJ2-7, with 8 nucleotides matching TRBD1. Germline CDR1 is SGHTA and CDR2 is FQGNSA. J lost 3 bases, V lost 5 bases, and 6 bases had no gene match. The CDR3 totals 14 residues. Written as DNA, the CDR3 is TGTGCCAGCAGCCCCCGGACAGGGTACTACGAGCAGTACTTC. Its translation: CASSPRTGYYEQYF.

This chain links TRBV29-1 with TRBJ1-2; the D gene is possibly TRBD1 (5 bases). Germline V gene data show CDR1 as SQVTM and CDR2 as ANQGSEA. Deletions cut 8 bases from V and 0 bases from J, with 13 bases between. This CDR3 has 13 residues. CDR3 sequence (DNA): TGCAGCTTAGCGCAGGGAGCTAACTATGGCTACACCTTC. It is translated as CSLAQGANYGYTF.

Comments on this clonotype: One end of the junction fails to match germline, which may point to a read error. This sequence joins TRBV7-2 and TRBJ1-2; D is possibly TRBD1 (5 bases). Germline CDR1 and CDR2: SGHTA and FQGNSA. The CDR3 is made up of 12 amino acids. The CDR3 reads CAIPGGDYGYTF. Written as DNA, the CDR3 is TGTGCCATCCCTGGGGGGGACTACGGCTACACCTTC.

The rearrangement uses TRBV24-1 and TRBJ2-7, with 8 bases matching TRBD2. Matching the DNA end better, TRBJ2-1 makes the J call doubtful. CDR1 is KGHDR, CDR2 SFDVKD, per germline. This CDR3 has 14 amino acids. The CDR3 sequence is CATSGISGNNEQFF. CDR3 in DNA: TGTGCCACCAGTGGAATTAGCGGGAACAATGAGCAGTTCTTC.

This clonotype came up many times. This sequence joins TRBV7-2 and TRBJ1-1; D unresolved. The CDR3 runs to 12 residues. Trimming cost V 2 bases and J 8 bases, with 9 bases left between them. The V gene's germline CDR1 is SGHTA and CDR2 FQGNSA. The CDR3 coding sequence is TGTGCCAGCAGCTTACTAGGGTACGAAGCTTTCTTT. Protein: CASSLLGYEAFF.

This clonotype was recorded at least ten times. The CDR3 nucleotides are TGTGCCACCAGTGATTTGCAGAACACTGAAGCTTTCTTT. Translation gives CATSDLQNTEAFF. V is TRBV24-1 and J is TRBJ1-1; D gene uncertain. With 0 bases removed from V and 1 base from J, the gap between germline ends came to 2 bases. Germline V gives CDR1 KGHDR, CDR2 SFDVKD. The CDR3 loop spans 13 amino acids.

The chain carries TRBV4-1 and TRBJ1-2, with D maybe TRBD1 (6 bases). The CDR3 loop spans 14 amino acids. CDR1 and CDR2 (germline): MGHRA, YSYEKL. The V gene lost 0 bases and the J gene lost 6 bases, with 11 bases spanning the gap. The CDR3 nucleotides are TGCGCCAGCAGCCAAGAACCGGGACAACATGGCTACACCTTC. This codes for CASSQEPGQHGYTF.

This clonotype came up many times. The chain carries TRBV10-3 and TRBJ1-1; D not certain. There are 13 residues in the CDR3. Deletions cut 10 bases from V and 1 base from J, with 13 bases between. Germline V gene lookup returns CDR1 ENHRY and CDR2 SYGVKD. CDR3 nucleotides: TGTGCCAGCAGCGAGGACCCGAACACTGAAGCTTTCTTT. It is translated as CASSEDPNTEAFF.

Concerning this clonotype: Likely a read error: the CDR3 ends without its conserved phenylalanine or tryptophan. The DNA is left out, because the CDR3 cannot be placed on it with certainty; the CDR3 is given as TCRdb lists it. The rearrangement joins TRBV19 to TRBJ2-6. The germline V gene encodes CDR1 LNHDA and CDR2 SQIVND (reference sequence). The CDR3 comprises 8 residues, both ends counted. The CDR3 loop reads CASSPYPT.

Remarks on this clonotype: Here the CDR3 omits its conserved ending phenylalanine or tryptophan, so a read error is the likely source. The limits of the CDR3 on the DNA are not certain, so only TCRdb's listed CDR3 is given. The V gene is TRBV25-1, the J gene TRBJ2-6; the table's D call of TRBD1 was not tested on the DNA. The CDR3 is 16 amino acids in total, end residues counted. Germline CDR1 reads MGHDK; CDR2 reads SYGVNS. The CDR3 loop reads CASSELGGRGANVLVL.

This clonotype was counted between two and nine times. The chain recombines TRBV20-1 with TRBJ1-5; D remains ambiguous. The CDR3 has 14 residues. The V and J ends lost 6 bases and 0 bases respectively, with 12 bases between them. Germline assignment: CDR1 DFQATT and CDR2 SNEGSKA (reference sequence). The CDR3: CSALRGNSNQPQHF. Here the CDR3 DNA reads TGCAGTGCCTTGCGGGGTAATAGCAATCAGCCCCAGCATTTT.

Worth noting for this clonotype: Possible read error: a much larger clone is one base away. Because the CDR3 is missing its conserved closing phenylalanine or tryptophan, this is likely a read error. CDR3 DNA: TGTGCCAGCAGTGAAGGACAAGTTAAAGGAGCTTTCCTT. Protein sequence: CASSEGQVKGAFL. The chain employs TRBV6-6 and TRBJ1-1; tentatively, D is TRBD1 (5 bases). The CDR3 is made up of 13 amino acids. CDR1 MNHNY and CDR2 SVGAGI come from the germline V gene (reference sequence). Trimming took 5 bases from V and 10 from J, leaving 17 bases between them.

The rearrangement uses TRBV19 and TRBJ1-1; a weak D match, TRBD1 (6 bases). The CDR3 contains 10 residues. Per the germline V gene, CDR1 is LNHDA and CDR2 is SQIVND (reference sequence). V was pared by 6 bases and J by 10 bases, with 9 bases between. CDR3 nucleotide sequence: TGTGCCAGTAGAAGGGGGGCAGCTTTCTTT. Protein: CASRRGAAFF.

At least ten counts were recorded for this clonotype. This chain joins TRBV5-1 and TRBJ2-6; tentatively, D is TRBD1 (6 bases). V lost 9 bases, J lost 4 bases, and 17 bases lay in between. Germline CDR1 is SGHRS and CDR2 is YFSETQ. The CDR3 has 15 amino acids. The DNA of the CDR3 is TGCGCCACCTTAAACCCAGGGACAGGGGCCAACGTCCTGACTTTC. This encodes CATLNPGTGANVLTF.

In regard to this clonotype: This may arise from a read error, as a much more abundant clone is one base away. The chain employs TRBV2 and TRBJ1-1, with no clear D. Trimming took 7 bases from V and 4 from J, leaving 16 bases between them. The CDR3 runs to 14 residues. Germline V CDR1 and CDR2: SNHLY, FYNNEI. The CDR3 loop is CASNDGKVGTEAFF. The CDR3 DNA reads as TGTGCCAGCAATGACGGAAAGGTTGGCACTGAAGCTTTCTTT.